What follows is one T cell receptor (beta chain) and its context. Antigen specificity is unknown. The data are from a study of T-cell memory formation after mild COVID-19. On the study more broadly: TCR clusters were mostly donor specific. General study results and limits: There was no confirmation that second-wave clones peaking on day 37 were SARS-CoV-2 specific. CD4+ clones that contracted lay mainly in CM and EM; CD8+ ones lay in EMRA. Clones shrinking from day 15 to 85 showed even CD4/CD8 mixes; later expanders tilted CD4+.

In TCRdb, the 5' RACE reads were re-called with MiXCR into one record per CDR3 protein. The sample yields roughly 140,000 distinct CDR3 sequences, around 15% seen once. V lost 7 bases and J lost 2, with 18 bases in between. Germline CDR1 reads MNHEY; CDR2 reads SVGAGI. The CDR3 runs to 15 residues. The chain combines TRBV6-5 with TRBJ2-7; tentative D call: TRBD2 (8 bases). This sequence originates from an adult woman who had mild COVID-19 (a few samples of this study predate the infection). Cell type and time point are not known. The sample taken for sequencing was PBMCs or a T cell subset sorted from them (not recorded which). The CDR3 region has the DNA TGTGCCAGCACGATCGGGGGGGACAGCCCCTACGAGCAGTACTTC. Translating it yields CASTIGGDSPYEQYF.